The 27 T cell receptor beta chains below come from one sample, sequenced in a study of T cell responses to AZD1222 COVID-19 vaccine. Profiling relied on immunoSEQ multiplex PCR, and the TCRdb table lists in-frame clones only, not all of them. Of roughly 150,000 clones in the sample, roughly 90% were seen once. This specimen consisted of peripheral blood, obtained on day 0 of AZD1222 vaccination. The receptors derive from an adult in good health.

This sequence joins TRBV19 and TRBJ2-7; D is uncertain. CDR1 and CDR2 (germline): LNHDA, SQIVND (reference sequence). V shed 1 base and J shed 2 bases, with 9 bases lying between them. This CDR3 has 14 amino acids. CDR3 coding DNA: TGTGCCAGTAGTATAGTGGCCGACACCTACGAGCAGTACTTC. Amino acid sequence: CASSIVADTYEQYF.

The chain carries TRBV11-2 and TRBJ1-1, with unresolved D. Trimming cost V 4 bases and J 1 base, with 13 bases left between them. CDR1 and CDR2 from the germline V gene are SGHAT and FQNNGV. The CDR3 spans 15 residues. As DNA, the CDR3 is TGTGCCAGCAGCTCCCCCTACGACAAGAACACTGAAGCTTTCTTT. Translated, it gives CASSSPYDKNTEAFF.

CDR3 amino acids: CASRTGTPGIYNEQFF. CDR3 bases: TGTGCCAGCAGAACCGGGACACCCGGAATCTACAATGAGCAGTTCTTC. The rearrangement joins TRBV7-2 to TRBJ2-1, with D perhaps matching TRBD1 (6 bases). CDR1 is SGHTA and CDR2 is FQGNSA in the germline V gene. V lost 6 bases to trimming and J lost 3 bases, with 18 bases between them. CDR3 length: 16 residues.

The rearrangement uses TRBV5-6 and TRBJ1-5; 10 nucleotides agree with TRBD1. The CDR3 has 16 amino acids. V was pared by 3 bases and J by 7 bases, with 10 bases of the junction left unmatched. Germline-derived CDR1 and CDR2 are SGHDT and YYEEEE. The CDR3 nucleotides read TGTGCCAGCAGCTCGAGACAGACAGGGGGCGGGCAGCCCCAGCATTTT. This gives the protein CASSSRQTGGGQPQHF.

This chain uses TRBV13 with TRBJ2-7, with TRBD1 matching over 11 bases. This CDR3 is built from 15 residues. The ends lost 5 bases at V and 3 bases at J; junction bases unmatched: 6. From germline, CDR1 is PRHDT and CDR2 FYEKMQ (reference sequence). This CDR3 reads CASSPGGTGGYEQYF. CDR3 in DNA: TGTGCCAGCAGCCCGGGGGGGACAGGGGGCTACGAGCAGTACTTC. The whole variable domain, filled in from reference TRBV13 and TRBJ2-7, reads AAGVIQSPRHLIKEKRETATLKCYPIPRHDTVYWYQQGPGQDPQFLISFYEKMQSDKGSIPDRFSAQQFSDYHSELNMSSLELGDSALYFCASSPGGTGGYEQYFGPGTRLTVT.

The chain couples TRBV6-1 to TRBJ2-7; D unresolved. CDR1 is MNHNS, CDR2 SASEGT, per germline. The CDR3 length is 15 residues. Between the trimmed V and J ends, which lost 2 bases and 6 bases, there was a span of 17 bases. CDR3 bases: TGTGCCAGCAGTGAATCGGTAGGGCCTCTGGGCGAGCAGTACTTC. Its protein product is CASSESVGPLGEQYF.

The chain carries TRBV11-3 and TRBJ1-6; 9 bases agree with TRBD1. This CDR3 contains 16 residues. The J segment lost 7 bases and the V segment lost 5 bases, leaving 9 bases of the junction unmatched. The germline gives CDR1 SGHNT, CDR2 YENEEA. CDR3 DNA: TGTGCCAGCAGCCGAACCTTGACAGGGGGAAATTCACCCCTCCACTTT. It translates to CASSRTLTGGNSPLHF.

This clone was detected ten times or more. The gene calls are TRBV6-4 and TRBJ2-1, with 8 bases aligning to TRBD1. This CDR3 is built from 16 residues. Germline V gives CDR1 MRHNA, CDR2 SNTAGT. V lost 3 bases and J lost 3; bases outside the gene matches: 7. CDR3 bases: TGTGCCAGCAGTGAAGACCCCGGGACAGGCTACAATGAGCAGTTCTTC. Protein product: CASSEDPGTGYNEQFF.

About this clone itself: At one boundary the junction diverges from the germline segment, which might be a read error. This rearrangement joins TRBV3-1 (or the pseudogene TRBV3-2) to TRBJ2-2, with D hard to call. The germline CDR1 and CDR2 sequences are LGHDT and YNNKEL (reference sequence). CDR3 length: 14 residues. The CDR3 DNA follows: TGTGCCAGCAGCCCCTTGCTGAACGCCGGGGAGCTGTTTTTT. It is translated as CASSPLLNAGELFF.

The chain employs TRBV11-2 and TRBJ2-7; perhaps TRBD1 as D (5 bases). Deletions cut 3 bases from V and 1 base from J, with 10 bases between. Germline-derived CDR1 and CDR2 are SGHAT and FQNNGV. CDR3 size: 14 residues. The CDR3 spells CASSLAAGSYEQYF. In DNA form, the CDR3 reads TGTGCCAGCAGCTTGGCCGCAGGGTCCTACGAGCAGTACTTC.

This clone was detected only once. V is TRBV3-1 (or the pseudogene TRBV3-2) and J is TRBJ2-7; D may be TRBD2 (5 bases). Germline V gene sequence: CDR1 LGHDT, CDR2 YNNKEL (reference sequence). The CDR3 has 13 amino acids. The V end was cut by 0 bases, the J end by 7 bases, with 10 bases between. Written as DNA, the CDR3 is TGTGCCAGCAGCCAAGATGGAGGTAGGGAGCAGTACTTC. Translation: CASSQDGGREQYF.

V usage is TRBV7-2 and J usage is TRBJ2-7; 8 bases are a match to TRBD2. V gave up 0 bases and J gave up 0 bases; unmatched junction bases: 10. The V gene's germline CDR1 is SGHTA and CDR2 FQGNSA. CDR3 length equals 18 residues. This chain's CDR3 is CASSLARASGLPSYEQYF. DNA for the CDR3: TGTGCCAGCAGCTTAGCGAGGGCTAGCGGGTTACCCTCCTACGAGCAGTACTTC.

The CDR3, as DNA: TGCAGCGTCCTACGGACAGGGGGCACTGAAGCTTTCTTT. It translates to CSVLRTGGTEAFF. The V gene is TRBV29-1, the J gene TRBJ1-1; 10 bases agree with TRBD1. The CDR3 has 13 amino acids. Trimming cost V 6 bases and J 4 bases; bases outside gene matches: 5. Germline V gene data show CDR1 as SQVTM and CDR2 as ANQGSEA. The full variable domain, completed using reference TRBV29-1 and TRBJ1-1, is SAVISQKPSRDICQRGTSLTIQCQVDSQVTMMFWYRQQPGQSLTLIATANQGSEATYESGFVIDKFPISRPNLTFSTLTVSNMSPEDSSIYLCSVLRTGGTEAFFGQGTRLTVV.

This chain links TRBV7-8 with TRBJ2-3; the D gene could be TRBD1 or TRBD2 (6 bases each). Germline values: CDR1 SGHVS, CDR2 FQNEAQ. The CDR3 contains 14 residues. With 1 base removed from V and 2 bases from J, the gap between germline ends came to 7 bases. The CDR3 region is CASSLGGATDTQYF. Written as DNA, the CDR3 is TGTGCCAGCAGCTTAGGGGGGGCCACAGATACGCAGTATTTT.

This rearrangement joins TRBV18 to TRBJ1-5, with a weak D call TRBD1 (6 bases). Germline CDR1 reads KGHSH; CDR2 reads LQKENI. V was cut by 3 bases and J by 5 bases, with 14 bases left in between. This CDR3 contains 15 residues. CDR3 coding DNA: TGTGCCAGCTCACCTACGACAGGTAGGGATCAGCCCCAGCATTTT. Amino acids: CASSPTTGRDQPQHF.

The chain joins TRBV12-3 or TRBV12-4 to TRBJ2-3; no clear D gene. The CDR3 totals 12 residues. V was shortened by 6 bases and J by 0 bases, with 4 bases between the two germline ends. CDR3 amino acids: CASRTSTDTQYF. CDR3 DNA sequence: TGTGCCAGCAGAACTAGCACAGATACGCAGTATTTT.

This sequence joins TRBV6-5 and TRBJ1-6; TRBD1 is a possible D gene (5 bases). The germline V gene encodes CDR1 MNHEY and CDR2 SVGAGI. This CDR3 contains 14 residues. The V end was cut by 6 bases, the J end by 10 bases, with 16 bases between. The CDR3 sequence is CASRASGGRSPLHF. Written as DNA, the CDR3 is TGTGCCAGCAGGGCGAGCGGGGGACGCTCACCCCTCCACTTT.

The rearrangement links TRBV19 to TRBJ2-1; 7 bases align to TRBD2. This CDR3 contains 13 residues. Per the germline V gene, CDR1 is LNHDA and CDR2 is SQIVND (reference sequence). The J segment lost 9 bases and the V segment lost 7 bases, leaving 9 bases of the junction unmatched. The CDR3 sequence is CASIHASGGEQFF. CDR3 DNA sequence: TGTGCCAGTATTCATGCTAGCGGCGGTGAGCAGTTCTTC.

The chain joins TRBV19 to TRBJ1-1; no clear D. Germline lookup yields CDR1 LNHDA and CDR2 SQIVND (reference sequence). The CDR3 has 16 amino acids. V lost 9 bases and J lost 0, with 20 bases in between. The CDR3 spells CASIQPGVKLNTEAFF. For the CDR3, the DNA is TGTGCCAGCATCCAGCCGGGAGTTAAATTGAACACTGAAGCTTTCTTT.

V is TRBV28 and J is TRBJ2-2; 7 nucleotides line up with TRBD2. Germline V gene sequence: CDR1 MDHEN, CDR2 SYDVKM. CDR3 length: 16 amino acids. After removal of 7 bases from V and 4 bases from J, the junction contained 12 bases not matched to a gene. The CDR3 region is CASTVPRGRGTGELFF. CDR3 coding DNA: TGTGCCAGCACAGTGCCCCGGGGGAGGGGCACCGGGGAGCTGTTTTTT.

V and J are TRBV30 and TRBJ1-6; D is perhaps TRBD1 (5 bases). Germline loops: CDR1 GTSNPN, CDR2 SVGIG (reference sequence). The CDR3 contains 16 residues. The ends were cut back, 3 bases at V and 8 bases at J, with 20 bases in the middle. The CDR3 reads CAWRRAGTSRDSPLHF. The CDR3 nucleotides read TGTGCCTGGAGGAGAGCCGGGACCTCCAGGGATTCACCCCTCCACTTT.

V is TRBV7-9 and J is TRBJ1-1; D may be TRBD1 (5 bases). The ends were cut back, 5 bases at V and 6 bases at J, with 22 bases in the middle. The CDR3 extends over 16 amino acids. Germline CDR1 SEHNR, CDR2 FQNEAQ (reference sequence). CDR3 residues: CASSITTRGSRAEAFF. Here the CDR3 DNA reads TGTGCCAGCAGCATTACGACCCGGGGCAGTAGGGCTGAAGCTTTCTTT.

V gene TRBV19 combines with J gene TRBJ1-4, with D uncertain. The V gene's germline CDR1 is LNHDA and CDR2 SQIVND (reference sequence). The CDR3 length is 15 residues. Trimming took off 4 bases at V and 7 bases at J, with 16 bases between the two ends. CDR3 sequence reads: CASSRQASLGEKLFF. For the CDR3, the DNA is TGTGCCAGTAGTAGGCAGGCCTCCCTGGGTGAAAAACTGTTTTTT. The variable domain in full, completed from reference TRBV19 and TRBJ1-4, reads DGGITQSPKYLFRKEGQNVTLSCEQNLNHDAMYWYRQDPGQGLRLIYYSQIVNDFQKGDIAEGYSVSREKKESFPLTVTSAQKNPTAFYLCASSRQASLGEKLFFGSGTQLSVL.

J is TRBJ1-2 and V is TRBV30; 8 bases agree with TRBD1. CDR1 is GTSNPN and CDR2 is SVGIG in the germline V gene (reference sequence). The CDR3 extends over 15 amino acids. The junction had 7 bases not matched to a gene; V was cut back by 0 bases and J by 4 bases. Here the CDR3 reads CAWSVGTGSLYGYTF. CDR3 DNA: TGTGCCTGGAGTGTAGGGACAGGCTCTCTCTATGGCTACACCTTC.

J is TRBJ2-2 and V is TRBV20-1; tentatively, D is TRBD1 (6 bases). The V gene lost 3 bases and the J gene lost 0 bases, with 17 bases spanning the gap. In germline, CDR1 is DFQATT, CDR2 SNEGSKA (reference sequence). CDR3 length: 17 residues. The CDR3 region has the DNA TGCAGTGCTAGTCTGGTCGCTGGACAGCCGAACACCGGGGAGCTGTTTTTT. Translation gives CSASLVAGQPNTGELFF.

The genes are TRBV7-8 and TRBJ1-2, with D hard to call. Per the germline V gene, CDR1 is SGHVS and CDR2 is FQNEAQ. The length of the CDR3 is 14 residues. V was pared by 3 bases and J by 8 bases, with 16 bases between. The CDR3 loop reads CASSFNHEGKGYTF. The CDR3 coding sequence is TGTGCCAGCAGCTTCAATCACGAAGGGAAAGGCTACACCTTC. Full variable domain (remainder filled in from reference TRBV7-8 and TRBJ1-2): GAGVSQSPRYKVAKRGQDVALRCDPISGHVSLFWYQQALGQGPEFLTYFQNEAQLDKSGLPSDRFFAERPEGSVSTLKIQRTQQEDSAVYLCASSFNHEGKGYTFGSGTRLTVV.

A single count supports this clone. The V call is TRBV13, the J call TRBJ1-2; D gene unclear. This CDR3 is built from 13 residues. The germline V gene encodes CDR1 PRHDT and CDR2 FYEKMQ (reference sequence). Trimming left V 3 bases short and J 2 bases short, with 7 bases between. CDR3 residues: CASSFGGNYGYTF. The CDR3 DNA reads TGTGCCAGCAGCTTCGGCGGAAACTATGGCTACACCTTC.